The next 12 T cell receptor beta chains were all read from a single sample in a study of human T cells and chemical hapten exposure. Researchers extracted total RNA from unfractionated whole blood. TCRdb analysed the 5' RACE reads with MiXCR anew, one entry per CDR3 protein. The table has 80,000 or so distinct CDR3 sequences, 15% seen once; the top ten hold under 7.5%. Receptor source: a female donor in good health.

This clonotype was seen more than once but under ten times. The rearrangement uses TRBV20-1 and TRBJ1-2; D gene ambiguous. The CDR3 totals 12 residues. Trimming shortened V by 7 bases and J by 11 bases, and 20 bases separated the two germline ends. Germline lookup yields CDR1 DFQATT and CDR2 SNEGSKA (reference sequence). This chain's CDR3 is CSVKRWETRYTF. The CDR3 nucleotides read TGCAGTGTTAAGAGGTGGGAAACTAGGTACACCTTC.

The rearrangement joins TRBV30 to TRBJ1-6; no definite D call. The germline V and J ends were trimmed by 3 bases and 8 bases, with 14 bases remaining between them. There are 14 residues in the CDR3. Germline CDR1 reads GTSNPN; CDR2 reads SVGIG (reference sequence). CDR3 loop: CAWRSDGRDSPLHF. CDR3 sequence (DNA): TGTGCCTGGAGGTCAGACGGGAGGGATTCACCCCTCCACTTT.

In this sample, this clonotype turned up a few times. V gene TRBV10-3 combines with J gene TRBJ2-3; D is perhaps TRBD1 (5 bases). The CDR3 contains 15 residues. V was shortened by 0 bases and J by 2 bases, with 9 bases between the two germline ends. The V gene's germline CDR1 is ENHRY and CDR2 SYGVKD. For the CDR3, the DNA is TGTGCCATCAGTGAGTCGAGACAGTACACAGATACGCAGTATTTT. Translating gives CAISESRQYTDTQYF.

In this sample, this clonotype turned up a few times. The chain recombines TRBV20-1 with TRBJ1-4, with 7 bases aligning to TRBD1. The CDR3 totals 16 residues. With V trimmed by 0 bases and J by 7 bases, 11 bases remained unmatched. Germline lookup yields CDR1 DFQATT and CDR2 SNEGSKA (reference sequence). CDR3 coding DNA: TGCAGTGCTAGAGACCCTGGACAGGCCCTGAGTGAAAAACTGTTTTTT. It specifies CSARDPGQALSEKLFF.

The chain couples TRBV28 to TRBJ1-1, with D possibly being TRBD1 (5 bases). Germline V CDR1 and CDR2: MDHEN, SYDVKM. The CDR3 is made up of 15 amino acids. V lost 3 bases, J lost 8 bases, and 19 bases lay in between. The CDR3 DNA reads TGTGCCAGCAGTTTCTTAAGGGACCCCGGCTCCGAAGCTTTCTTT. It translates to CASSFLRDPGSEAFF.

The sample holds a few counts of this clonotype. The rearrangement links TRBV20-1 to TRBJ1-1; D ambiguous. The CDR3 is 10 residues long. Germline V CDR1 and CDR2: DFQATT, SNEGSKA (reference sequence). As DNA, the CDR3 is TGCAGCTTCGGGGATGCTGAAGCTTTCTTT. It translates to CSFGDAEAFF.

This clonotype was picked up a small number of times. The genes are TRBV12-3 or TRBV12-4 and TRBJ1-1, with D tentatively TRBD1 (6 bases). This CDR3 is 11 amino acids long. Trimming took 5 bases from V and 11 from J, leaving 12 bases between them. The CDR3: CASSRGRGAFF. CDR3 nucleotide sequence: TGTGCCAGCAGTCGTGGGAGGGGGGCTTTCTTT.

This chain connects TRBV6-5 to TRBJ2-5; D gene ambiguous. The CDR3 is made up of 15 amino acids. Germline V gene data show CDR1 as MNHEY and CDR2 as SVGAGI. Deletions cut 5 bases from V and 1 base from J, with 14 bases between. CDR3 residues: CASSPISGVQETQYF. CDR3 DNA sequence: TGTGCCAGCAGTCCCATTTCTGGGGTCCAAGAGACCCAGTACTTC.

The V gene is TRBV24-1, the J gene TRBJ2-1; D not resolved. Trimming took off 7 bases at V and 0 bases at J, with 6 bases between the two ends. Germline V gene sequence: CDR1 KGHDR, CDR2 SFDVKD. There are 13 residues in the CDR3. The CDR3 reads CATRDSSYNEQFF. The CDR3 DNA follows: TGTGCCACCAGAGATAGCTCCTACAATGAGCAGTTCTTC.

The CDR3 DNA reads TGTGCCAGCAGACCCACAGCTAACTATGGCTACACCTTC. Translating gives CASRPTANYGYTF. This chain connects TRBV3-1 to TRBJ1-2, with D hard to call. CDR3 length equals 13 residues. Germline-derived CDR1 and CDR2 are LGHDT and YNNKEL (reference sequence). The germline V and J ends were trimmed by 6 bases and 0 bases, with 8 bases remaining between them.

The V and J genes are TRBV29-1 and TRBJ1-1; a possible D gene is TRBD1 (5 bases). V gave up 3 bases and J gave up 0 bases, with 14 bases separating them. This CDR3 is built from 15 residues. CDR1 and CDR2 (germline): SQVTM, ANQGSEA. The CDR3, as DNA: TGCAGCGTTGAGGCAGGGTGGGGAATGAACACTGAAGCTTTCTTT. Residues: CSVEAGWGMNTEAFF.

The chain is built from TRBV15 and TRBJ2-1; no clear D. The CDR3 is 15 residues long. The germline V gene encodes CDR1 LNHNV and CDR2 YYDKDF (reference sequence). With 3 bases removed from V and 7 bases from J, the gap between germline ends came to 16 bases. CDR3 nucleotide sequence: TGTGCCACCAGCAGGTCGAATGAAGGACCGAATGAGCAGTTCTTC. It is translated as CATSRSNEGPNEQFF. The full variable domain, completed using reference TRBV15 and TRBJ2-1, is DAMVIQNPRYQVTQFGKPVTLSCSQTLNHNVMYWYQQKSSQAPKLLFHYYDKDFNNEADTPDNFQSRRPNTSFCFLDIRSPGLGDTAMYLCATSRSNEGPNEQFFGPGTRLTVL.